The next 20 T cell receptor beta chains were all read from a single sample in a study of T cell responses to AZD1222 COVID-19 vaccine. TCRdb keeps only in-frame clones here, not all; method: immunoSEQ multiplex PCR. In the table there are roughly 140,000 clones, roughly 89% of which are singletons. The sequenced sample was peripheral blood, obtained on day 0 of AZD1222 vaccination. Every receptor here comes from an adult in good health.

The rearrangement uses TRBV6-5 and TRBJ1-5; TRBD1 aligns across 7 bases. The germline gives CDR1 MNHEY, CDR2 SVGAGI. Germline trimming cut 6 bases from V and 4 bases from J; bases unmatched to any gene: 3. The CDR3 spans 13 residues. The CDR3 sequence: CASSQGQNQPQHF. The DNA of the CDR3 is TGTGCCAGCAGCCAGGGACAGAATCAGCCCCAGCATTTT.

The chain is built from TRBV19 and TRBJ2-3, with TRBD2 as a possible D gene (5 bases). V lost 3 bases to trimming and J lost 6 bases, with 13 bases between them. The CDR3 runs to 14 residues. CDR1 is LNHDA, CDR2 SQIVND, per germline (reference sequence). CDR3 nucleotide sequence: TGTGCCAGTAGTATTGGAGGATTGGCGGATACGCAGTATTTT. This codes for CASSIGGLADTQYF.

The V and J genes are TRBV15 and TRBJ2-1, with D perhaps matching TRBD1 or TRBD2 (5 bases each). The CDR3 loop spans 16 amino acids. Germline CDR1 and CDR2: LNHNV and YYDKDF (reference sequence). The V gene lost 0 bases and the J gene lost 3 bases, with 12 bases spanning the gap. DNA of the CDR3: TGTGCCACCAGCAGAGATAACCGGGACGACTACAATGAGCAGTTCTTC. Amino acid sequence: CATSRDNRDDYNEQFF.

V and J are TRBV7-9 and TRBJ1-2; maybe TRBD1 (6 bases). From germline, CDR1 is SEHNR and CDR2 FQNEAQ (reference sequence). CDR3 length: 16 residues. V dropped 6 bases and J dropped 4 bases, with 21 bases sitting between them. CDR3 in DNA: TGTGCCAGCAGTGCCTCGCCGTCAGGGGTTGGCTATGGCTACACCTTC. Its translation: CASSASPSGVGYGYTF.

The J gene is TRBJ2-3, the V gene TRBV11-1; TRBD1 matches 11 bases. With V trimmed by 5 bases and J by 10 bases, 5 bases remained unmatched. Germline CDR1 is SGHAT and CDR2 is FQDESV (reference sequence). CDR3 length: 13 residues. CDR3 in DNA: TGTGCCAGCAGCATGGGACAGGGGGTCGCGCAGTATTTT. Translation gives CASSMGQGVAQYF.

V and J are TRBV7-8 and TRBJ1-1; perhaps TRBD1 as D (5 bases). The CDR3 covers 14 residues. Deletions cut 0 bases from V and 5 bases from J, with 10 bases between. Germline CDR1 reads SGHVS; CDR2 reads FQNEAQ. The CDR3 is CASSLARERTEAFF. As DNA, the CDR3 is TGTGCCAGCAGCTTAGCCAGGGAGAGAACTGAAGCTTTCTTT.

This clone was counted once. CDR3 amino acids: CASSSGRQANTGELFF. CDR3 nucleotides: TGTGCCAGCTCCTCGGGACGGCAAGCGAACACCGGGGAGCTGTTTTTT. The V call is TRBV18, the J call TRBJ2-2; D may correspond to TRBD1 or TRBD2 (5 bases each). The CDR3 loop spans 16 amino acids. Per germline, CDR1 KGHSH and CDR2 LQKENI. The V end lost 6 bases, the J end lost 0 bases, and 14 bases lay between the germline ends.

The chain carries TRBV19 and TRBJ2-2, with 9 positions matching TRBD1. The CDR3 runs to 16 residues. Germline values: CDR1 LNHDA, CDR2 SQIVND (reference sequence). V shed 5 bases and J 1 base; nucleotides not matched to a gene: 5. CDR3 residues: CASSHRDRVNTGELFF. The CDR3 DNA follows: TGTGCCAGTAGTCACCGGGACAGGGTGAACACCGGGGAGCTGTTTTTT.

The chain joins TRBV2 to TRBJ2-1, with 8 bases fitting TRBD2. V lost 8 bases to trimming and J lost 10 bases; unmatched junction nucleotides: 13. This CDR3 has 14 amino acids. Germline V CDR1 and CDR2: SNHLY, FYNNEI. The CDR3 DNA sequence: TGTGCCAGCCGCCCCGGGACTAGTCGGGAAGAGCAGTTCTTC. Translating it yields CASRPGTSREEQFF. The full variable domain, with the rest looked up from reference TRBV2 and TRBJ2-1, is EPEVTQTPSHQVTQMGQEVILRCVPISNHLYFYWYRQILGQKVEFLVSFYNNEISEKSEIFDDQFSVERPDGSNFTLKIRSTKLEDSAMYFCASRPGTSREEQFFGPGTRLTVL.

This chain links TRBV5-1 with TRBJ2-6; D is undetermined. Per germline, CDR1 SGHRS and CDR2 YFSETQ. Trimming removed 4 bases at V and 0 bases at J, with 8 bases between. The CDR3 totals 15 residues. The CDR3 nucleotides are TGCGCCAGCAGCCTTCATACCTCTGGGGCCAACGTCCTGACTTTC. Translation: CASSLHTSGANVLTF.

The chain has TRBV6-6 and TRBJ1-1; D remains unclear. This CDR3 spans 13 amino acids. V was trimmed by 10 bases and J by 4 bases, leaving 16 bases between them. Germline loops: CDR1 MNHNY, CDR2 SVGAGI (reference sequence). The CDR3 spells CATSLKWTTEAFF. As DNA, the CDR3 is TGTGCCACCTCCCTCAAATGGACCACTGAAGCTTTCTTT.

The V gene is TRBV28, the J gene TRBJ2-1; D is ambiguous. Germline assignment: CDR1 MDHEN and CDR2 SYDVKM. Trimming pared 7 bases from V and 4 bases from J, leaving 11 bases between. The CDR3 runs to 13 residues. CDR3 amino acids: CASTSGAYNEQFF. The CDR3 coding sequence is TGTGCCAGCACATCTGGCGCGTACAATGAGCAGTTCTTC.

The chain joins TRBV6-6 to TRBJ2-7; D is undetermined. The CDR3 has 13 residues. Germline-derived CDR1 and CDR2 are MNHNY and SVGAGI (reference sequence). V was clipped by 2 bases and J by 2 bases, with 7 bases between them. The DNA for the CDR3 is TGTGCCAGCAGTTACCCCCAGACCTACGAGCAGTACTTC. This translates into CASSYPQTYEQYF.

The chain links TRBV5-1 to TRBJ1-2; 12 bases are shared with TRBD1. This CDR3 region has 15 residues. The J segment lost 5 bases and the V segment lost 4 bases, leaving 6 bases of the junction unmatched. Looked up from germline, CDR1 is SGHRS and CDR2 is YFSETQ. The CDR3 protein is CASSMGTGGRYGYTF. CDR3 coding DNA: TGCGCCAGCAGCATGGGGACAGGGGGCAGGTATGGCTACACCTTC.

This chain joins TRBV28 and TRBJ1-2; 8 bases fit TRBD1. CDR3 length equals 15 residues. CDR1 and CDR2 from the germline V gene are MDHEN and SYDVKM. V was pared by 6 bases and J by 3 bases, with 9 bases of the junction left unmatched. The CDR3 nucleotides are TGTGCCAGCAGCCACCCCCCGACAGGGGACTATGGCTACACCTTC. It translates to CASSHPPTGDYGYTF.

The J gene is TRBJ1-6, the V gene TRBV5-1; no clear D. Germline CDR1 reads SGHRS; CDR2 reads YFSETQ. There are 14 residues in the CDR3. The V and J ends lost 4 bases and 5 bases respectively, with 10 bases between them. This chain's CDR3 is CASSAGPHNSPLHF. The CDR3 nucleotides read TGCGCCAGCAGCGCGGGCCCGCATAATTCACCCCTCCACTTT.

The gene calls are TRBV19 and TRBJ1-5; D is uncertain. V was shortened by 3 bases and J by 1 base, with 10 bases between the two germline ends. CDR1 is LNHDA, CDR2 SQIVND, per germline (reference sequence). The CDR3 is 15 amino acids. The CDR3 DNA sequence: TGTGCCAGTAGTATCTTCGGTATCAGCAATCAGCCCCAGCATTTT. Encoded protein: CASSIFGISNQPQHF.

The rearrangement links TRBV6-5 to TRBJ2-2; D ambiguous. Trimming pared 2 bases from V and 4 bases from J, leaving 14 bases between. This CDR3 spans 16 amino acids. Germline CDR1 and CDR2: MNHEY and SVGAGI. CDR3 sequence: CASSYNPLGGTGELFF. The DNA of the CDR3 is TGTGCCAGCAGTTACAACCCCTTAGGCGGCACCGGGGAGCTGTTTTTT.

The chain employs TRBV10-1 and TRBJ2-3; D call uncertain. V shed 5 bases and J shed 0 bases, with 6 bases lying between them. The CDR3 is 13 residues long. Germline-derived CDR1 and CDR2 are WNHNN and SYGVQD (reference sequence). The CDR3 nucleotides read TGCGCCAGCAGTCCGTCAAGCACAGATACGCAGTATTTT. It codes for CASSPSSTDTQYF.

The chain uses TRBV27 and TRBJ2-7; TRBD2 matches at 8 bases. The CDR3 covers 14 residues. V lost 2 bases, J lost 2 bases, and 2 bases stayed unmatched. The germline V gene has CDR1 MNHEY and CDR2 SMNVEV (reference sequence). CDR3 in amino acids: CASSLNGRAYEQYF. CDR3 nucleotide sequence: TGTGCCAGCAGTTTAAACGGGAGGGCCTACGAGCAGTACTTC.